This T cell receptor beta chain emerged from a study of post-analysis software for immune sequencing data. Germline CDR1 is DFQATT and CDR2 is SNEGSKA (reference sequence). The J segment lost 4 bases and the V segment lost 1 base, leaving 4 bases of the junction unmatched. The CDR3 length is 14 residues. The sample holds a few counts of this clonotype. Its target is unknown. Carried by the TCR beta cDNA libraries were unique molecular identifiers. TCRdb fed the PCR reads into MiXCR, producing one record per CDR3 protein. The repertoire holds 700,000 to 800,000 distinct CDR3 sequences, with 25% to 30% as singletons. Study-level findings and limits: Controls had lower frequencies than patients of a handful of TRBV segments, which included TRBV5-6, TRBV5-1 and TRBV20-1.

The sequenced sample was blood. This rearrangement joins TRBV20-1 to TRBJ1-2; 9 nucleotides align to TRBD1. This TCR was sampled from a girl between 10 and 17 years old with multiple sclerosis. The CDR3 region is CSARGDRAFYGYTF. The CDR3 DNA reads as TGCAGTGCTAGAGGGGACAGGGCATTCTATGGCTACACCTTC.